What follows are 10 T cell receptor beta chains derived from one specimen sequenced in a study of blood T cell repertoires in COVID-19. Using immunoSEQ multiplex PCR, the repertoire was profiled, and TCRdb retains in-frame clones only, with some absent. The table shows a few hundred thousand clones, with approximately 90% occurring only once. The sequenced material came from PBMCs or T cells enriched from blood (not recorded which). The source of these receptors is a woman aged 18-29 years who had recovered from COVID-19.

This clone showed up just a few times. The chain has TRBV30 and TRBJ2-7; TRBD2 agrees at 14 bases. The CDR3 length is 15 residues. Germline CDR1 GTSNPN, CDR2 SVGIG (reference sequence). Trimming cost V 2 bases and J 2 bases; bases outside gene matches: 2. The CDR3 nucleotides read TGTGCCTGGAGTCAGGGACTAGCGGGGGCCTACGAGCAGTACTTC. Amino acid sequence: CAWSQGLAGAYEQYF.

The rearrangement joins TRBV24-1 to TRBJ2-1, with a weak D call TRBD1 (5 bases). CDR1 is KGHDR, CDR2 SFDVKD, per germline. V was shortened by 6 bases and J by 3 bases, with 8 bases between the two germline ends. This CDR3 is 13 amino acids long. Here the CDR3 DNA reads TGTGCCACCAGTAATACAGGCTACAATGAGCAGTTCTTC. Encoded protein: CATSNTGYNEQFF.

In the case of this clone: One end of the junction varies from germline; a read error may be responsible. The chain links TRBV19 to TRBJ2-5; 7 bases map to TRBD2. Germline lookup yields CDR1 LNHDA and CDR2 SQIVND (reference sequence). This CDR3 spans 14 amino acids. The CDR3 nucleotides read TGTGCCAGTAGCCAACTAGCGTTTCAAGGGACCCAGTACTTC. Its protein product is CASSQLAFQGTQYF.

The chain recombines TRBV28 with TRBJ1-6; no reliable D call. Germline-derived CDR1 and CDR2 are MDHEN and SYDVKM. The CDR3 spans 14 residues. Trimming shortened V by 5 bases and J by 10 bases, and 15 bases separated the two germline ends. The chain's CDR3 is CASSTNPDLSPLHF. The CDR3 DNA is TGTGCCAGCAGTACTAATCCTGACCTATCACCCCTCCACTTT. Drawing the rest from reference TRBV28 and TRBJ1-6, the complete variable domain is DVKVTQSSRYLVKRTGEKVFLECVQDMDHENMFWYRQDPGLGLRLIYFSYDVKMKEKGDIPEGYSVSREKKERFSLILESASTNQTSMYLCASSTNPDLSPLHFGNGTRLTVT.

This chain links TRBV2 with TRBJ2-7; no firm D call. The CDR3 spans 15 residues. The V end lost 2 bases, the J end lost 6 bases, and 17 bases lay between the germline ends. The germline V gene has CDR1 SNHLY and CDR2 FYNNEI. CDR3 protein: CASSERRLERVEQYF. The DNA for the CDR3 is TGTGCCAGCAGTGAACGTCGTCTAGAGCGCGTCGAGCAGTACTTC. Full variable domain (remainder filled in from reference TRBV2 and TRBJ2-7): EPEVTQTPSHQVTQMGQEVILRCVPISNHLYFYWYRQILGQKVEFLVSFYNNEISEKSEIFDDQFSVERPDGSNFTLKIRSTKLEDSAMYFCASSERRLERVEQYFGPGTRLTVT.

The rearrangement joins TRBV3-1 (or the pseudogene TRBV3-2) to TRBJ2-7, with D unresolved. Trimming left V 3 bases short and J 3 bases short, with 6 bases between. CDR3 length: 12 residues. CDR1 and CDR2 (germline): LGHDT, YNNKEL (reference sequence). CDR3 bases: TGTGCCAGCAGCCAGTTTATCTACGAGCAGTACTTC. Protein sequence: CASSQFIYEQYF.

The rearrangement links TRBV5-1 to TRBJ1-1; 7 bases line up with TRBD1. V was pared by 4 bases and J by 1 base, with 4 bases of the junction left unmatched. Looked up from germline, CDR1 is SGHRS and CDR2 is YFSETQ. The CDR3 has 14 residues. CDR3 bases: TGCGCCAGCAGCCCTTGGACAGGGAACACTGAAGCTTTCTTT. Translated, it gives CASSPWTGNTEAFF.

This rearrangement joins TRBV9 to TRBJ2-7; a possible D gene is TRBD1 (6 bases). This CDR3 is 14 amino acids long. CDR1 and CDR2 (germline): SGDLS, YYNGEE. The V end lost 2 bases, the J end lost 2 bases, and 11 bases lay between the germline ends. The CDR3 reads CASSVNRDPYEQYF. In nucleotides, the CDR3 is TGTGCCAGCAGCGTTAACAGGGACCCCTACGAGCAGTACTTC. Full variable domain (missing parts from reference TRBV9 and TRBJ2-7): DSGVTQTPKHLITATGQRVTLRCSPRSGDLSVYWYQQSLDQGLQFLIQYYNGEERAKGNILERFSAQQFPDLHSELNLSSLELGDSALYFCASSVNRDPYEQYFGPGTRLTVT.

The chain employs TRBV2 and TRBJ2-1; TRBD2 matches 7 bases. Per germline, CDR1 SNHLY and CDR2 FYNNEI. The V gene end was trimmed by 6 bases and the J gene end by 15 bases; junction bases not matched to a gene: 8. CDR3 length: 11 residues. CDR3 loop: CASRYEAGWFF. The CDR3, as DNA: TGTGCCAGCAGGTACGAAGCGGGATGGTTCTTC.

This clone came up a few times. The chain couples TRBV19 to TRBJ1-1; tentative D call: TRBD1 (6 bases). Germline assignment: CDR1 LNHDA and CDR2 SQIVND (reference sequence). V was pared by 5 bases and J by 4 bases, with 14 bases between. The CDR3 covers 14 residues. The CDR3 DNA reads TGTGCCAGTAGTTACACAGGGATGGGCACTGAAGCTTTCTTT. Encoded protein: CASSYTGMGTEAFF.